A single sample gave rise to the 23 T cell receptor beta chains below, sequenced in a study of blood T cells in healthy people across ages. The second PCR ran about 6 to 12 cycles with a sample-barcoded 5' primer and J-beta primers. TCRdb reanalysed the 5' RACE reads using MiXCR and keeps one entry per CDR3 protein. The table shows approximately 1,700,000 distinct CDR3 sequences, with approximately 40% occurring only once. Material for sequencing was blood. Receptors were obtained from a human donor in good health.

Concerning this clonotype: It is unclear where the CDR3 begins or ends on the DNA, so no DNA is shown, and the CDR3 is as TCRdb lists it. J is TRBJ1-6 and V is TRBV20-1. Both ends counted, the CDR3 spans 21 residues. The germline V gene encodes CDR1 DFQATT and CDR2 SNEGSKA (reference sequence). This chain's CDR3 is CSADSTSYEQYFGPYNSPLHF.

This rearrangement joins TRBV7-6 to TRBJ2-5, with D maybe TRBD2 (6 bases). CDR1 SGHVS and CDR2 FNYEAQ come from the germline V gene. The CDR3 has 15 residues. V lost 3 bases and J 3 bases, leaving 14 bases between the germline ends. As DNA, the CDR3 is TGTGCCAGCAGCTTGGTGGGTCGGAGGGAAGAGACCCAGTACTTC. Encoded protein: CASSLVGRREETQYF.

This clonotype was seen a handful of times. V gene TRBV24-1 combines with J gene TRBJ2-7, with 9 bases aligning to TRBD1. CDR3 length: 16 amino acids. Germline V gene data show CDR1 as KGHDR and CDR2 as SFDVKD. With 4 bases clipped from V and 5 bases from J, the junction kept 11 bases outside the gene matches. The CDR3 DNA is TGTGCCACCAGTGAGCCACCCTGGGACAGGGACCACGAGCAGTACTTC. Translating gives CATSEPPWDRDHEQYF.

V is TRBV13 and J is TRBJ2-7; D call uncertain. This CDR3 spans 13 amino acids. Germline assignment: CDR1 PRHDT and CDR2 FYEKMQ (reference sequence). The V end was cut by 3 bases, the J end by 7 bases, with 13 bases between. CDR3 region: CASSLLISDEQYF. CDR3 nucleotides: TGTGCCAGCAGCTTGCTGATTAGTGATGAGCAGTACTTC. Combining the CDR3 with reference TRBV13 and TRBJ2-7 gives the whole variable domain AAGVIQSPRHLIKEKRETATLKCYPIPRHDTVYWYQQGPGQDPQFLISFYEKMQSDKGSIPDRFSAQQFSDYHSELNMSSLELGDSALYFCASSLLISDEQYFGPGTRLTVT.

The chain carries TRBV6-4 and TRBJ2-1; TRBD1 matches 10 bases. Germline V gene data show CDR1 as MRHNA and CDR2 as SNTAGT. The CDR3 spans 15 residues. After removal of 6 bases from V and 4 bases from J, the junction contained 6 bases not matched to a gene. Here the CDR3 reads CASRMDRGDYNEQFF. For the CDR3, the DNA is TGTGCCAGCAGAATGGACAGGGGGGATTACAATGAGCAGTTCTTC.

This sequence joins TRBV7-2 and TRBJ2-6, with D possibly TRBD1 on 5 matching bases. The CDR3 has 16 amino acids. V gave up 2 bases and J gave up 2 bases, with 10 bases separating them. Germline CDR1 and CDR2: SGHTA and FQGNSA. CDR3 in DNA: TGTGCCAGCAGCTTAAATCCAGGGACTGGGGCCAACGTCCTGACTTTC. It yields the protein CASSLNPGTGANVLTF.

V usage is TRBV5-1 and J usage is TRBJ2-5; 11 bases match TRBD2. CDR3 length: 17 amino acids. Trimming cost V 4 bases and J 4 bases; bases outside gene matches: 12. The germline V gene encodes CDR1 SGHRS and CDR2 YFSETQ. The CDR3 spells CASSLAGLAVEGETQYF. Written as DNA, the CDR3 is TGCGCCAGCAGCCTCGCGGGACTAGCGGTCGAGGGAGAGACCCAGTACTTC.

The CDR3 protein is CASSQTGQRVRRGYTF. CDR3 bases: TGCGCCAGCAGTCAGACCGGACAGAGGGTGAGGAGAGGCTACACCTTC. V usage is TRBV5-1 and J usage is TRBJ1-2; D is perhaps TRBD1 (6 bases). V gave up 5 bases and J gave up 8 bases, with 25 bases separating them. There are 16 residues in the CDR3. CDR1 and CDR2 (germline): SGHRS, YFSETQ.

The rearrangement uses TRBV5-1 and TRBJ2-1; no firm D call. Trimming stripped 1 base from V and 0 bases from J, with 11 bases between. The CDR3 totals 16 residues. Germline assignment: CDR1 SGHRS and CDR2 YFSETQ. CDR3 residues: CASSLTQDRSYNEQFF. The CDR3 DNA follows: TGCGCCAGCAGCTTGACGCAGGACCGCTCCTACAATGAGCAGTTCTTC.

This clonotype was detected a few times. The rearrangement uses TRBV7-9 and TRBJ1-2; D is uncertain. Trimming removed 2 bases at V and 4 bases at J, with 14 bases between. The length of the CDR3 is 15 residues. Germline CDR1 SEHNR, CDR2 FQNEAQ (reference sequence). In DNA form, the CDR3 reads TGTGCCAGCAGCTTAAATCCAGGACCAATCTATGGCTACACCTTC. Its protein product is CASSLNPGPIYGYTF.

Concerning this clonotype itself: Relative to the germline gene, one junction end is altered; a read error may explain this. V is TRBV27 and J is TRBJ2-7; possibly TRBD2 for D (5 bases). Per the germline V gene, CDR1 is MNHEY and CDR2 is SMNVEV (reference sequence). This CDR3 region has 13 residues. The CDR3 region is CAGSLVRGYEQYF. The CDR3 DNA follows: TGTGCCGGCAGTTTAGTTCGAGGGTACGAGCAGTACTTC.

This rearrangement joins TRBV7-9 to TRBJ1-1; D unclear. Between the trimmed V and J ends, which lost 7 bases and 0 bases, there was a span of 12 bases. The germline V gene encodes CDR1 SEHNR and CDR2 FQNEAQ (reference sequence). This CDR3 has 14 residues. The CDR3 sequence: CASTPGRMNTEAFF. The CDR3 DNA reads TGTGCCAGCACACCAGGACGGATGAACACTGAAGCTTTCTTT.

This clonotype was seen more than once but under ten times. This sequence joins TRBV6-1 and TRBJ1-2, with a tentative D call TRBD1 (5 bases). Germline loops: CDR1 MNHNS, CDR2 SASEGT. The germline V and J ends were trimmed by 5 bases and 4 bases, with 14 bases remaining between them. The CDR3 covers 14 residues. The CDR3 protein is CASSTQGYLYGYTF. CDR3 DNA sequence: TGTGCCAGCAGTACCCAGGGTTACCTCTATGGCTACACCTTC.

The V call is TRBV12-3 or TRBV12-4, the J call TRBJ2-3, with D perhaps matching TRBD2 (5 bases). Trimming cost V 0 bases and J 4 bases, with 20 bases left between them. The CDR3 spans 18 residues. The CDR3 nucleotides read TGTGCCAGCAGTTTAGCGAACTGGCCCTCTAGCTCCCCAGATACGCAGTATTTT. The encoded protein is CASSLANWPSSSPDTQYF.

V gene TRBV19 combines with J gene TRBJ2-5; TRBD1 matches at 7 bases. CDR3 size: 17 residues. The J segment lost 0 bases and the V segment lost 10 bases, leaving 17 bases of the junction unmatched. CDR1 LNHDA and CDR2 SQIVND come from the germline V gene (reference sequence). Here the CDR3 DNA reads TGTGCCACCAGGGGGATAGACGGGACGGTTGACCAAGAGACCCAGTACTTC. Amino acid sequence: CATRGIDGTVDQETQYF. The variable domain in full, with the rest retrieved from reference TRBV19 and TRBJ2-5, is DGGITQSPKYLFRKEGQNVTLSCEQNLNHDAMYWYRQDPGQGLRLIYYSQIVNDFQKGDIAEGYSVSREKKESFPLTVTSAQKNPTAFYLCATRGIDGTVDQETQYFGPGTRLLVL.

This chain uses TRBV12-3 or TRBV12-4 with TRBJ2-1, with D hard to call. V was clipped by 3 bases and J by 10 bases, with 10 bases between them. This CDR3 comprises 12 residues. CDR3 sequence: CASSFSRYEQFF. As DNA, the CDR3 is TGTGCCAGCAGTTTTAGTAGGTACGAGCAGTTCTTC.

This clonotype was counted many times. This chain's CDR3 is CASSPDRVDQPQHF. CDR3 nucleotide sequence: TGTGCCAGCAGTCCGGACAGGGTGGATCAGCCCCAGCATTTT. This rearrangement joins TRBV28 to TRBJ1-5, with TRBD1 identical over 8 bases. V dropped 5 bases and J dropped 5; count of bases not matched to a gene: 5. This CDR3 contains 14 residues. Germline assignment: CDR1 MDHEN and CDR2 SYDVKM. Looking up the rest from reference TRBV28 and TRBJ1-5 gives the full variable domain: DVKVTQSSRYLVKRTGEKVFLECVQDMDHENMFWYRQDPGLGLRLIYFSYDVKMKEKGDIPEGYSVSREKKERFSLILESASTNQTSMYLCASSPDRVDQPQHFGDGTRLSIL.

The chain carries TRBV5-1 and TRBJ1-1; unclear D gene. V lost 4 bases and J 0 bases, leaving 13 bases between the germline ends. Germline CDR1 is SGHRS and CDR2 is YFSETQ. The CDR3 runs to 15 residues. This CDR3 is CASSAGASMNTEAFF. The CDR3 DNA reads TGCGCCAGCAGCGCCGGAGCGTCCATGAACACTGAAGCTTTCTTT.

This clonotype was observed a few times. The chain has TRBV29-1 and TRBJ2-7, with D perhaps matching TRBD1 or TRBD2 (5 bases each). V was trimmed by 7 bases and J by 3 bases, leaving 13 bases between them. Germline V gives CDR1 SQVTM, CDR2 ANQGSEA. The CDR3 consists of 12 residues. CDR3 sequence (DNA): TGCAGCGGAGGGGACGGGCACTACGAGCAGTACTTC. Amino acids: CSGGDGHYEQYF.

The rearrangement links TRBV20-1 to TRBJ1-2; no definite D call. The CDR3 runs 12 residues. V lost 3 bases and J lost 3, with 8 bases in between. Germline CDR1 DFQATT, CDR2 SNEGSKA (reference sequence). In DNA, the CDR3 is TGCAGTGCTAGTTCAGCCTACTATGGCTACACCTTC. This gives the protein CSASSAYYGYTF.

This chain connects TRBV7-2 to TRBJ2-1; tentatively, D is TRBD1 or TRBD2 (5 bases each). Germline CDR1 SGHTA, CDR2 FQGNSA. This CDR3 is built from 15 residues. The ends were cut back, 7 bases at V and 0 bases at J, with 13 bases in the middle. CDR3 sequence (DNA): TGTGCCAGCACTCAGAGGGGAAGCTCCTACAATGAGCAGTTCTTC. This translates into CASTQRGSSYNEQFF.

The CDR3 DNA reads as TGTGCCAGCAGTTACTCAAGGGATGGCGTGGGTGGCTACACCTTC. It specifies CASSYSRDGVGGYTF. The V and J genes are TRBV6-6 and TRBJ1-2, with D unclear. The CDR3 length is 15 residues. In germline, CDR1 is MNHNY, CDR2 SVGAGI (reference sequence). V was clipped by 0 bases and J by 7 bases, with 15 bases between them.

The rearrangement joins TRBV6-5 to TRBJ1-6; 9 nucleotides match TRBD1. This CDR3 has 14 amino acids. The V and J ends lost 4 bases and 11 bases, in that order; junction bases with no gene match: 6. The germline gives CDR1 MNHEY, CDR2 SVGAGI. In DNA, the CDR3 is TGTGCCAGCAGTTTTAACGACAGGGGGACACCCCTCCACTTT. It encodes CASSFNDRGTPLHF.